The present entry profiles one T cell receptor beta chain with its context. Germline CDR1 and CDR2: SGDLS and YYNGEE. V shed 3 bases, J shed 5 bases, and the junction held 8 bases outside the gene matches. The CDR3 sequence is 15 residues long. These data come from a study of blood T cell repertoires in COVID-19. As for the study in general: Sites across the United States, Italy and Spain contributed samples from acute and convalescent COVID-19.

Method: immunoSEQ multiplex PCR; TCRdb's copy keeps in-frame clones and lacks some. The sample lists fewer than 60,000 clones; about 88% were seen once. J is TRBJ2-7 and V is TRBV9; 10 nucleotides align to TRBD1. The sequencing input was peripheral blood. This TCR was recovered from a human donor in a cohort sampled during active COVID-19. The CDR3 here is CASSAPGQGINEQYF. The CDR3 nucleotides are TGTGCCAGCAGCGCCCCGGGACAGGGGATAAACGAGCAGTACTTC.